The entry that follows covers one T cell receptor beta chain sequence. The data stem from a study of pediatric ulcerative colitis. Germline V gene sequence: CDR1 MDHEN, CDR2 SYDVKM. V lost 4 bases and J 4 bases, leaving 11 bases between the germline ends. The CDR3 loop spans 14 amino acids. Controls had colonoscopy for suspected IBD, with normal endoscopy and no IBD the following year. Assay: immunoSEQ multiplex PCR; the TCRdb copy retains only in-frame clones and omits some. The sample comprises tens of thousands of clones, about nine tenths of which are singletons, and about 1.5% rests with the top ten.

The sequenced material came from blood. The genes are TRBV28 and TRBJ2-1; D remains ambiguous. The source is a boy younger than 18 who was a control in a study of pediatric ulcerative colitis. The CDR3 region has the DNA TGTGCCAGCAGTTGGCAACCAGTATACAATGAGCAGTTCTTC. Translated: CASSWQPVYNEQFF.